A selection of T cell receptor beta chains follows, all from one sample in a study of blood T cell repertoires in COVID-19. The table came from immunoSEQ multiplex PCR; TCRdb's copy has only in-frame clones and leaves some out. The repertoire holds some 70,000 clones, 80% to 95% seen once, with more than 0.4% in the top ten. The material sequenced was peripheral blood. Receptors were obtained from a man in his forties or fifties with COVID-19, enrolled during active disease. The CDR3 runs from the conserved cysteine through the conserved F or W. D genes are given only for firm matches. Clone size is given for some rows only: seen once, a few or many times, or a class if the clone is expanded.

d_call	clone_size	v_call	j_call	cdr3_aa	cdr3_nt
-	-	TRBV19	TRBJ1-5	CASSIEQYSNQPQHF	TGTGCCAGTAGTATCGAACAGTATAGCAATCAGCCCCAGCATTTT
TRBD1	-	TRBV2	TRBJ2-7	CASSKRTGGISYEQYF	TGTGCCAGCAGTAAAAGGACAGGGGGAATCTCCTACGAGCAGTACTTC
TRBD1	-	TRBV6-6	TRBJ1-3	CASSAGTGVSGNTIYF	TGTGCCAGCAGTGCCGGGACAGGGGTCTCTGGAAACACCATATATTTT
-	-	TRBV5-1	TRBJ2-3	CASSLILQGDTQYF	TGCGCCAGCAGCTTGATACTCCAGGGGGATACGCAGTATTTT
-	-	TRBV5-4	TRBJ2-5	CASSLKQQETQYF	TGTGCCAGCAGCTTGAAACAGCAAGAGACCCAGTACTTC
TRBD1	-	TRBV4-2	TRBJ1-1	CASSHRDRGLNTEAFF	TGTGCCAGCAGCCATCGTGACAGGGGCTTGAACACTGAAGCTTTCTTT
TRBD2	-	TRBV7-3	TRBJ2-3	CASSLKGGGRNSDTQYF	TGTGCCAGCAGCTTAAAAGGAGGCGGGAGGAACTCAGATACGCAGTATTTT
-	-	TRBV6-5	TRBJ2-3	CASKASSTDTQYF	TGTGCCAGCAAAGCATCTAGCACAGATACGCAGTATTTT
TRBD1	-	TRBV30	TRBJ2-7	CAWSPGQAHEQYF	TGTGCCTGGAGTCCGGGACAGGCCCACGAGCAGTACTTC
TRBD1	-	TRBV19	TRBJ1-1	CASSMSRGHMNTEAFF	TGTGCCAGTAGTATGAGCAGGGGGCATATGAACACTGAAGCTTTCTTT
-	-	TRBV14	TRBJ2-7	CASSRRTQGIREQYF	TGTGCCAGCAGCCGACGAACCCAGGGGATTCGCGAGCAGTACTTC
TRBD1	-	TRBV2	TRBJ1-2	CASSEFGQGARGYTF	TGTGCCAGCAGTGAATTTGGACAGGGGGCGCGTGGCTACACCTTC
-	-	TRBV7-8	TRBJ1-1	CASTADGRGSTEAFF	TGTGCCAGCACCGCAGATGGGAGGGGGAGTACTGAAGCTTTCTTT
-	-	TRBV7-2	TRBJ2-3	CASSFSVSSTDTQYF	TGTGCCAGCAGTTTTAGTGTTAGTAGCACAGATACGCAGTATTTT
TRBD1	-	TRBV19	TRBJ1-2	CASTRTGYGYTF	TGTGCCAGCACCCGGACAGGGTATGGCTACACCTTC
-	-	TRBV12-5	TRBJ2-3	CASGSSGTDTQYF	TGTGCTAGTGGTTCTAGCGGCACAGATACGCAGTATTTT
TRBD1	few	TRBV18	TRBJ1-2	CASSPGTGWYGYTF	TGTGCCAGCTCACCAGGGACAGGGTGGTATGGCTACACCTTC
-	few	TRBV2	TRBJ1-2	CASKDRFTNYGYTF	TGTGCCAGCAAAGACAGATTCACTAACTATGGCTACACCTTC
TRBD1	-	TRBV5-4	TRBJ1-6	CASSKRQGDYNSPLHF	TGTGCCAGCAGTAAACGACAGGGAGATTATAATTCACCCCTCCACTTT
TRBD2	-	TRBV5-1	TRBJ2-1	CASSPWTSDNEQFF	TGCGCCAGCAGCCCATGGACTAGCGACAATGAGCAGTTCTTC
TRBD1	-	TRBV27	TRBJ1-5	CASSTQGRNQPQHF	TGTGCCAGCAGTACACAGGGGCGGAATCAGCCCCAGCATTTT
TRBD2	once	TRBV6-5	TRBJ2-1	CASSYVAGAYNEQFF	TGTGCCAGCAGTTACGTAGCGGGAGCCTACAATGAGCAGTTCTTC
-	-	TRBV7-9	TRBJ1-4	CASSLGVAAGNEKLFF	TGTGCCAGCAGCTTGGGCGTTGCCGCGGGGAATGAAAAACTGTTTTTT
TRBD1	-	TRBV20-1	TRBJ1-4	CSASRYTGEGVGKLFF	TGCAGTGCTAGTCGCTACACAGGGGAAGGAGTTGGAAAACTGTTTTTT
-	-	TRBV27	TRBJ2-3	CASSLAPGTDTQYF	TGTGCCAGCAGTTTAGCGCCAGGGACAGATACGCAGTATTTT
TRBD2	-	TRBV9	TRBJ2-4	CASSRLAGAKNIQYF	TGTGCCAGCAGCCGACTAGCGGGAGCCAAAAACATTCAGTACTTC
TRBD1	-	TRBV29-1	TRBJ2-4	CSARTGANIQYF	TGCAGCGCTCGGACAGGGGCCAACATTCAGTACTTC
-	-	TRBV7-2	TRBJ1-2	CASSLVQGYYGYTF	TGTGCCAGCAGCTTAGTACAGGGCTACTATGGCTACACCTTC
-	-	TRBV11-3	TRBJ2-7	CASSRLDRPYEQYF	TGTGCCAGCAGCCGCCTAGACCGGCCCTACGAGCAGTACTTC
TRBD2	-	TRBV5-1	TRBJ2-3	CASSPGRTSGTSTDTQYF	TGCGCCAGCAGCCCAGGGAGGACTAGCGGTACTAGCACAGATACGCAGTATTTT
TRBD1	-	TRBV30	TRBJ1-3	CAWSRGQGNTIYF	TGTGCCTGGAGTCGGGGACAGGGAAACACCATATATTTT
TRBD1	-	TRBV5-1	TRBJ1-2	CASSTGTGGGYTF	TGCGCCAGCAGTACCGGGACAGGGGGTGGCTACACCTTC
TRBD2	-	TRBV5-6	TRBJ2-1	CASSSDSGSTYNEQFF	TGTGCCAGCAGCTCAGATAGCGGGAGCACCTACAATGAGCAGTTCTTC
-	-	TRBV12-5	TRBJ2-7	CATTQGSSYEQYF	TGTGCTACGACACAGGGAAGCTCCTACGAGCAGTACTTC
-	few	TRBV4-1	TRBJ1-3	CASSQELGGYSGNTIYF	TGCGCCAGCAGCCAAGAATTGGGGGGGTACTCTGGAAACACCATATATTTT
TRBD1	-	TRBV29-1	TRBJ1-2	CSVDPQGDGYTF	TGCAGCGTTGACCCCCAGGGGGATGGCTACACCTTC
TRBD2	-	TRBV7-3	TRBJ2-5	CASSLRGPQRPSGQETQYF	TGTGCCAGCAGCTTAAGGGGTCCTCAGCGTCCTAGCGGGCAAGAGACCCAGTACTTC
-	-	TRBV4-1	TRBJ2-5	CASSQRGLIRETQYF	TGCGCCAGCAGCCAAAGGGGCCTAATAAGAGAGACCCAGTACTTC
-	-	TRBV5-1	TRBJ1-4	CASSQAASHEKLFF	TGCGCCAGCAGCCAAGCGGCAAGCCATGAAAAACTGTTTTTT
TRBD2	few	TRBV5-4	TRBJ2-7	CASSLDRTSDYEQYF	TGTGCCAGCAGCTTGGATCGGACTAGCGACTACGAGCAGTACTTC
-	-	TRBV19	TRBJ1-4	CASRDSNKLFF	TGTGCCAGTAGAGACTCGAATAAACTGTTTTTT
TRBD1	-	TRBV2	TRBJ2-2	CASRPGDRRNTGELFF	TGTGCCAGCAGACCAGGGGACAGAAGAAACACCGGGGAGCTGTTTTTT
-	-	TRBV27	TRBJ2-7	CASSFRGTGSYEQYF	TGTGCCAGCAGTTTCCGGGGGACGGGTTCCTACGAGCAGTACTTC
-	-	TRBV5-1	TRBJ2-1	CASSLVSGVDEQFF	TGCGCCAGCAGCTTGGTTTCAGGTGTTGATGAGCAGTTCTTC
TRBD2	-	TRBV7-9	TRBJ2-3	CASSTTSGAARDTQYF	TGTGCCAGCAGCACGACTAGCGGGGCCGCTAGGGATACGCAGTATTTT
-	-	TRBV19	TRBJ1-1	CASSIVGAGTEAFF	TGTGCCAGTAGTATAGTTGGGGCCGGGACTGAAGCTTTCTTT
TRBD2	-	TRBV19	TRBJ2-1	CASSPFPRRLAGDLNEQFF	TGTGCCAGTAGCCCATTCCCCCGCCGTCTAGCGGGAGACCTCAATGAGCAGTTCTTC